Listed below are T cell receptor beta chains from one sample, sequenced in a study of cytomegalovirus exposure and HLA in healthy donors. Assay: immunoSEQ multiplex PCR; the TCRdb copy retains only in-frame clones and omits some. The sample contains some 160,000 clones, approximately 71% of which appear only once. The sequencing sample was made of PBMCs. These receptor sequences come from a woman younger than 30 in good health and CMV-seropositive. Both conserved end residues are trimmed from each CDR3. The listing skips clone size in some rows; elsewhere it reads once, few, many or a size class.

clone size	J gene	V gene	CDR3 protein
-	TRBJ2-7	TRBV7-2	ASSVPGGAYEQY
-	TRBJ2-2	TRBV4-3	ASSQGAGGDTGELF
once	-	TRBV2	ASQIGTDSYEQY
-	TRBJ2-7	TRBV29-1	SVEDANRASYEQY
-	TRBJ2-1	TRBV6-1	ASRRAGTGNNEQF
-	TRBJ1-1	TRBV7-9	ASSLVRGVSEAF
-	TRBJ1-1	TRBV4-1	ASSQAVTGPTEAF
-	TRBJ2-7	TRBV27	ASSLYGGSSHEQY
-	TRBJ1-1	TRBV5-8	ASSLGGVNTEAF
-	TRBJ2-1	TRBV7-3	ASSTGLAGLNEQF
once	TRBJ2-7	TRBV11-2	ASSLVTAGEPSYEQY
-	TRBJ2-7	TRBV19	ASSNPGESSYEQY
-	TRBJ2-7	TRBV4-3	ASSQKPLTDYFHEQY
-	TRBJ2-2	TRBV7-3	ASNPSGTANTGELF
-	TRBJ1-4	TRBV19	ASSIGTGSTNEKLF
-	TRBJ2-3	TRBV6-1	ASSESMAGGITDTQY
-	TRBJ2-5	TRBV7-9	ASSQLMETQY
-	TRBJ1-2	TRBV6-4	ASSDSNRQGHGYT
-	TRBJ1-3	TRBV11-2	ASSFPTTPVSGNTIY
-	TRBJ1-5	TRBV4-3	ASSQDRGVGQPQH
-	TRBJ2-7	TRBV18	ASSPNRGQPAYEQY
-	TRBJ2-5	TRBV5-6	ASSLLQGNVGTQY
-	TRBJ1-3	TRBV9	ASSVASQGAGNTIY
-	TRBJ1-1	TRBV30	AWSRGGDTEAF
-	TRBJ2-1	TRBV15	ATSTRAGGASYNEQF
-	TRBJ2-1	TRBV5-1	ASRAIDRSLYNEQF
few	-	TRBV4-3	ASSQDMVGYEQY
-	TRBJ1-1	TRBV5-5	ASSLFWGVDTEAF
-	TRBJ2-3	TRBV5-6	ASSSLAGTDTQY
-	TRBJ2-3	TRBV5-1	ASKSDRGDRTDTQY
-	TRBJ2-6	TRBV5-1	ASSLGPEGAGANVLT
-	TRBJ1-2	TRBV9	ASSPRTGVSYGYT
-	TRBJ1-5	TRBV6-6	ASRRQSNQPQH
-	TRBJ1-5	TRBV25-1	ASSDGYVGNSNQPQH
-	TRBJ2-5	TRBV7-6	ASSQLGETQY
few	TRBJ1-2	TRBV11-2	ASSLRGRDYGYT
-	TRBJ1-2	TRBV6-5	AIRPGTGAEGGYT
few	TRBJ2-1	TRBV19	ASSIVGGGESYNEQF
-	TRBJ2-7	TRBV10-3	ASKAQGSDEQY
-	TRBJ1-5	TRBV19	ATGTGGNSNQPQH
-	TRBJ2-1	TRBV5-1	ASSLGTISYNEQF
-	TRBJ1-5	TRBV28	ASSLDRNNQPQH
-	TRBJ2-7	TRBV2	ASSEEIVSYEQY
-	TRBJ1-2	TRBV15	ATSRGGGPGVGGGYT
-	TRBJ1-1	TRBV6-5	ASRNRGPAEAF
-	TRBJ2-7	TRBV5-6	ASSLPKGEQY
few	TRBJ1-3	TRBV25-1	ASSPAGGNTIY
-	TRBJ2-7	TRBV11-2	AIRVGEGYEQY